This is a list of T cell receptor beta chains from one sample in a study of regulatory T cells in long-lasting Graves disease. TCRdb reanalysed the multiplex PCR reads using MiXCR and keeps one entry per CDR3 protein. The sample includes some 340,000 distinct CDR3 sequences, roughly 12% of them seen just once. The sample was also linked to a second study, of T cells in Graves' hyperthyroidism and ophthalmopathy.

The starting material was peripheral blood mononuclear cells (PBMCs), obtained at new diagnosis, from a patient treated with antithyroid drugs. All receptors come from a woman aged 18-29 years with Graves disease. Both conserved end residues are part of each CDR3. D genes are given only for firm matches. Only some rows state a clone size, as once, few, many or a class for expanded clones.

many	TRBV15	TRBJ2-1	NA	TGTGCCACCAGCAGCAGGGAGGAGGACAATGAGCAGTTCTTC	CATSSREEDNEQFF
few	TRBV29-1	TRBJ2-5	TRBD2	TGCAGCGTTCGTAATAGCGGGAGAGCGGGAGAGACCCAGTACTTC	CSVRNSGRAGETQYF
many	TRBV9	TRBJ1-1	TRBD1	TGTGCCAGCAGCCCAGGGACAGGGGATCGAGGTGAAGCTTTCTTT	CASSPGTGDRGEAFF
many	TRBV7-3	TRBJ2-7	TRBD2	TGTGCCAGCAGCTTATATCGGACTAGCGGCGAGCAGTACTTC	CASSLYRTSGEQYF
NA	TRBV6-4	TRBJ2-2	TRBD1	TGTGCCAGCAGTGACTTAGCAGGGGGCACCGGGGAGCTGTTTTTT	CASSDLAGGTGELFF
many	TRBV10-2	TRBJ2-5	NA	TGCGCCAGCTCGACCCAGGGGGAGACCCAGTACTTC	CASSTQGETQYF
many	TRBV19	TRBJ1-1	NA	TGTGCCAGTAGTCGAGGTTCAGGGCTGAGACAGACATTGAACACTGAAGCTTTCTTT	CASSRGSGLRQTLNTEAFF
few	TRBV7-2	TRBJ2-5	TRBD1	TGTGCCAGCAGCGGCGACAGGGTGGAGACCCAGTACTTC	CASSGDRVETQYF
many	TRBV20-1	TRBJ2-5	NA	TGCAGTGCTAGACGGGGTAGCGGTGAGACCCAGTACTTC	CSARRGSGETQYF
few	TRBV20-1	TRBJ2-5	TRBD1	TGCAGTGCTCTTGCCGACAGGGGATCGGCGAAGACCCAGTACTTC	CSALADRGSAKTQYF
many	TRBV20-1	TRBJ2-7	TRBD1	TGCAGTGCCGAGGGTCAGGGGGCCTCCTACGAGCAGTACTTC	CSAEGQGASYEQYF
many	TRBV12-3/TRBV12-4	TRBJ2-3	NA	TGTGCCAGCATTCTCGACTCTAGGGGCCCTAGCACAGATACGCAGTATTTT	CASILDSRGPSTDTQYF
many	TRBV20-1	TRBJ1-5	NA	TGCAGTGCCCCCGACAAGGCCAGCAATCAGCCCCAGCATTTT	CSAPDKASNQPQHF
many	TRBV6-1	TRBJ2-7	TRBD1	TGTGCCAGCAGGGCAACCGGGCCGGGACAGAGCCCCTACGAGCAGTACTTC	CASRATGPGQSPYEQYF
many	TRBV12-3/TRBV12-4	TRBJ1-1	NA	TGTGCCAGCAGTCCGTCAGGGGTCATGAACACTGAAGCTTTCTTT	CASSPSGVMNTEAFF
many	TRBV7-9	TRBJ2-1	TRBD2	TGTGCCAGCAGTCCGGGACTAGCGGACGACAATGAGCAGTTCTTC	CASSPGLADDNEQFF
many	TRBV29-1	TRBJ1-1	NA	TGCAGCGTCTTCCCCGGACAAATGAACACTGAAGCTTTCTTT	CSVFPGQMNTEAFF
few	TRBV6-1	TRBJ1-3	NA	TGTGCCGGCAGGGAGAGCTCTGGAAACACCATATATTTT	CAGRESSGNTIYF
few	TRBV27	TRBJ1-1	NA	TGTGCCAGCAGCCTTACTCAGGGAGGAGGCACTGGAGCTTTCTTT	CASSLTQGGGTGAFF
many	TRBV15	TRBJ2-2	TRBD2	TGTGCCACCAGCAAGACCGAGCGGGGACTAGCAGGCACCGGGGAGCTGTTTTTT	CATSKTERGLAGTGELFF
many	TRBV7-3	TRBJ1-6	NA	TGTGCCAGCAGCCCATCAGGAGATTCACCCCTCCACTTT	CASSPSGDSPLHF
NA	TRBV19	TRBJ2-6	NA	TGTGCCAGTAGTATGGAGCGGGCAGGGTCTGGGGCCAACGTCCTGACTTTC	CASSMERAGSGANVLTF
many	TRBV7-2	TRBJ1-5	NA	TGTGCCAGCAGCTTCGACAGATTAAATCAGCCCCAGCATTTT	CASSFDRLNQPQHF
many	TRBV10-3	TRBJ1-4	NA	TGTGCCATCAGTGAAGCGCCAGGGCTCGAAAAACTGTTTTTT	CAISEAPGLEKLFF
NA	TRBV19	TRBJ2-1	NA	TGTGCCAGTAGTATTCCTGCGGCCCGCGATGAGCAGTTCTTC	CASSIPAARDEQFF
once	TRBV19	TRBJ2-1	NA	TGTGCCAGTAGTATTTCTAGAGGTGGGCAGTTCTTC	CASSISRGGQFF
few	TRBV27	TRBJ1-1	NA	TGTGCCAGCAGTTTATCGTTGTGGACTGAAGCTTTCTTT	CASSLSLWTEAFF
many	TRBV13	TRBJ2-7	NA	TGTGCCAGCAGCTCAACTCAGGAAACCTACGAGCAGTACTTC	CASSSTQETYEQYF
NA	TRBV7-2	TRBJ1-1	NA	TGTGCCAGCAGCTTAGTACAGGGTGCCCCTGAAGCTTTCTTT	CASSLVQGAPEAFF
many	TRBV20-1	TRBJ2-5	NA	TGCAGTGTTGGACTCGTAGGGGAGACCCAGTACTTC	CSVGLVGETQYF
few	TRBV30	TRBJ1-5	TRBD1	TGTGCCTGTATGGGACAGGGCAATCAGCCCCAGCATTTT	CACMGQGNQPQHF
NA	TRBV27	TRBJ2-4	NA	TGTGCCAGCAGTTTAGAGGGAAGGGCCAAAAACATTCAGTACTTC	CASSLEGRAKNIQYF
NA	TRBV4-1	TRBJ2-5	NA	TGCGCCAGCAGCCAAGGGCGGATCCAAGAGACCCAGTACTTC	CASSQGRIQETQYF
many	TRBV13	TRBJ2-7	TRBD1	TGTGCCAGCAGCTTAGAGGGACAGGGGATCAACGAGCAGTACTTC	CASSLEGQGINEQYF
many	TRBV29-1	TRBJ2-7	TRBD2	TGCAGCGTTGACATTCCCTGGGAGGGATCCTACGAGCAGTACTTC	CSVDIPWEGSYEQYF
many	TRBV6-1	TRBJ1-1	TRBD1	TGTGCCAGCCGCCCGACAGGGGTGAACACTGAAGCTTTCTTT	CASRPTGVNTEAFF
many	TRBV7-7	TRBJ2-2	TRBD1	TGTGCTAGCAGCCCAACGACAGGGTTCGGGGAGCTGTTTTTT	CASSPTTGFGELFF
few	TRBV7-9	TRBJ1-6	NA	TGTGCCAGCAGCTTGCATAGGGACCTGAATTCACCCCTCCACTTT	CASSLHRDLNSPLHF
many	TRBV20-1	TRBJ2-7	TRBD2	TGCAGTGCTAGTGAGTTGGGACTAGCGGGAGGTCGTGTCTACGAGCAGTACTTC	CSASELGLAGGRVYEQYF
NA	TRBV4-3	TRBJ1-4	NA	TGCGCCAGCAGCCAAGGGGAGTGGAATGAAAAACTGTTTTTT	CASSQGEWNEKLFF
many	TRBV2	TRBJ2-1	TRBD1	TGTGCCACCGACGCCCCGGACAGGGCCGACAATGAGCAGTTCTTC	CATDAPDRADNEQFF
many	TRBV28	TRBJ2-7	NA	TGTGCCAGCAGTGACCCCCCCGGGAACCAGTACTTC	CASSDPPGNQYF
few	TRBV2	TRBJ1-2	NA	TGTGCCAGCAGTGTGGTACAGAACTATGGCTACACCTTC	CASSVVQNYGYTF
many	TRBV6-1	TRBJ2-5	NA	TGTGCCAGCAGCTTCGGACAGAGTCAAGAGACCCAGTACTTC	CASSFGQSQETQYF
many	TRBV28	TRBJ2-3	TRBD2	TGTGCCAGCAGTTTAAGGATAGCGGGAGCGAAACGCACAGATACGCAGTATTTT	CASSLRIAGAKRTDTQYF
many	TRBV19	TRBJ1-1	NA	TGTGCCAGTAGTATCATACGGGGTCGCACTGAAGCTTTCTTT	CASSIIRGRTEAFF
many	TRBV4-2	TRBJ2-7	NA	TGTGCCAGCAGCCTCTTCAGAGGACCTCCCCAGGAGCAGTACTTC	CASSLFRGPPQEQYF
many	TRBV2	TRBJ1-1	TRBD1	TGTGCCAGCAGAGGGACAGGGGTACAAGTTGGGAACACTGAAGCTTTCTTT	CASRGTGVQVGNTEAFF